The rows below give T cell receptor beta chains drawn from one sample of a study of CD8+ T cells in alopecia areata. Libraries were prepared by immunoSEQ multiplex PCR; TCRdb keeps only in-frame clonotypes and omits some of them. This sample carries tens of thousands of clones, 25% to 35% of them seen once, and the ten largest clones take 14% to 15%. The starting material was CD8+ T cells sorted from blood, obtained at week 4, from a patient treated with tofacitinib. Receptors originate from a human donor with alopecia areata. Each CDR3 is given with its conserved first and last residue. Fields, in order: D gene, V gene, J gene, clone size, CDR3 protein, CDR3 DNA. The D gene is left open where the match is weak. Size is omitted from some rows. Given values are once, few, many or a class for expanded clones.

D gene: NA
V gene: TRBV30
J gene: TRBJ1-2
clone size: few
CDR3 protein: CACDPSPGYGYTF
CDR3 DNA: TGTGCCTGCGACCCTTCTCCTGGTTACGGCTACACCTTC

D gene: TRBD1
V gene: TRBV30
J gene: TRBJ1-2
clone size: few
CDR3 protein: CAYRGIYGYTF
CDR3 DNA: TGTGCCTACAGGGGGATTTATGGCTACACCTTC

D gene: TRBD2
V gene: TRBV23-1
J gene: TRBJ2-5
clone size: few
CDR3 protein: CASSPRSGRASQETQYF
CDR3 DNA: TGCGCCAGCAGTCCCCGGAGCGGGAGGGCCAGCCAAGAGACCCAGTACTTC

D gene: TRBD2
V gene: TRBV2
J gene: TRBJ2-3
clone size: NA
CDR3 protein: CASSEAGTSGTDTQYF
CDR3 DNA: TGTGCCAGCAGTGAAGCCGGGACTAGCGGTACAGATACGCAGTATTTT

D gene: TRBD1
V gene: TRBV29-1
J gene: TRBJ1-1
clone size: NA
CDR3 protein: CSVEGQKEAEAFF
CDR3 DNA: TGCAGCGTTGAGGGACAGAAGGAGGCTGAAGCTTTCTTT

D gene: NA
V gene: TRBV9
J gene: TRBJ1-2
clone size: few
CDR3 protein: CASSQGYNNYGYTF
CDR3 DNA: TGTGCCAGCAGTCAGGGCTACAACAACTATGGCTACACCTTC

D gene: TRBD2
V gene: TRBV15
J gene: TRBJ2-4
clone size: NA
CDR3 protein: CATSTLAGASKNIQYF
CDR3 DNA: TGTGCCACCAGCACCCTCGCGGGAGCATCCAAAAACATTCAGTACTTC

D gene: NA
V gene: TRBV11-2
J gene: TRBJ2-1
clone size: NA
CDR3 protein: CASSLERQPSNEQFF
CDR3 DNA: TGTGCCAGCAGCTTAGAACGCCAGCCCTCCAATGAGCAGTTCTTC

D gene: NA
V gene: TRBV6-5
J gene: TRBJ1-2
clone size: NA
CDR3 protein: CASSLDKTNYGYTF
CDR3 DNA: TGTGCCAGCAGTTTAGACAAGACTAACTATGGCTACACCTTC

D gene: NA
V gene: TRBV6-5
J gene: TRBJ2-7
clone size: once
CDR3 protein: CASGDVGGGSYEQYF
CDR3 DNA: TGTGCCTCAGGGGATGTCGGGGGAGGTTCCTACGAGCAGTACTTC

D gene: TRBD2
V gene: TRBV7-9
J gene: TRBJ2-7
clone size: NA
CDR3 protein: CASSLVLAGAEQYF
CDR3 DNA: TGTGCCAGCAGCTTAGTCCTAGCGGGTGCCGAGCAGTACTTC

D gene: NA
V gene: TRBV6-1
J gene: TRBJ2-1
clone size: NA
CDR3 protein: CASTQLNGKNNEQFF
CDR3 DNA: TGTGCCAGCACCCAACTAAACGGGAAGAACAATGAGCAGTTCTTC

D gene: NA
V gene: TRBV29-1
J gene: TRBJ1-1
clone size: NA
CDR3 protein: CSVEGGEITEAFF
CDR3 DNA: TGCAGCGTTGAAGGGGGGGAAATAACTGAAGCTTTCTTT

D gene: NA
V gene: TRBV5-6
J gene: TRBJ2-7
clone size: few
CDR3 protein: CASSLGGREQYF
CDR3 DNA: TGTGCCAGCAGCTTGGGAGGGCGGGAGCAGTACTTC

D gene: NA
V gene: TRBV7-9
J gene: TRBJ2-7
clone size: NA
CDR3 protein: CASSLYAEVYEQYF
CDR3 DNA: TGTGCCAGCAGCTTATACGCAGAGGTCTACGAGCAGTACTTC

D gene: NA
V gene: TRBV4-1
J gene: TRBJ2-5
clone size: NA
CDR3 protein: CASSQGGYETQYF
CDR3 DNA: TGCGCCAGCAGCCAAGGGGGTTACGAGACCCAGTACTTC

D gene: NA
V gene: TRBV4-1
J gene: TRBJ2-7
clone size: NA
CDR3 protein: CASSQEQEQYF
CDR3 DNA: TGCGCCAGCAGCCAAGAGCAGGAGCAGTACTTC

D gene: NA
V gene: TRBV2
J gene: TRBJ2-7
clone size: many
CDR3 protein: CASSEGQGKDYEQYF
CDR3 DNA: TGTGCCAGCAGTGAAGGGCAGGGGAAAGACTACGAGCAGTACTTC

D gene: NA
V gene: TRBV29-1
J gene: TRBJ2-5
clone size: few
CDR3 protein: CSVERQQETQYF
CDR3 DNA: TGCAGCGTTGAGAGGCAGCAAGAGACCCAGTACTTC

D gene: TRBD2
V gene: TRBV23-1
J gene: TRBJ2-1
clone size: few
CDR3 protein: CASSWGSGGSYNEQFF
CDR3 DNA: TGCGCCAGCAGTTGGGGGAGCGGGGGCTCCTACAATGAGCAGTTCTTC

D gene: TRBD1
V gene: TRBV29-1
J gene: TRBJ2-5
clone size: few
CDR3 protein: CSVGDQGAGGETQYF
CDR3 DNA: TGCAGCGTTGGGGACCAGGGGGCGGGTGGAGAGACCCAGTACTTC

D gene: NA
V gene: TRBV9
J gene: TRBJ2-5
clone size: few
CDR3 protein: CASSGHRDPQETQYF
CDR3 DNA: TGTGCCAGCAGCGGCCACAGGGATCCCCAAGAGACCCAGTACTTC

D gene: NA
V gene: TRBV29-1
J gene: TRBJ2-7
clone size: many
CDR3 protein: CSVESREPYEQYF
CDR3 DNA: TGCAGCGTAGAGAGTCGGGAACCCTACGAGCAGTACTTC

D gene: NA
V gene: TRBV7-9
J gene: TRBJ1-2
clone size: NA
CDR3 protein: CASSLGDYGYTF
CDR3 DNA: TGTGCCAGCAGCTTAGGGGACTATGGCTACACCTTC

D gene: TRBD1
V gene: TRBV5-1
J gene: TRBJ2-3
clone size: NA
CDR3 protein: CASGGTGSDTQYF
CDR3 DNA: TGCGCCAGCGGCGGGACAGGGTCAGATACGCAGTATTTT

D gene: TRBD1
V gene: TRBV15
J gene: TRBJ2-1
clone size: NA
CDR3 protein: CATSAQGQDHSYNEQFF
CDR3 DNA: TGTGCCACCAGCGCGCAGGGACAGGATCACTCCTACAATGAGCAGTTCTTC